The entry below describes one T cell receptor (beta chain). Germline CDR1 is LGHNA and CDR2 is YSLEER. Deletions cut 0 bases from V and 4 bases from J, with 18 bases between. The CDR3 contains 18 residues. TCRdb re-analysed the RT-PCR reads in MiXCR, keeping a single row per CDR3 protein. The sample has a few thousand distinct CDR3 sequences; 30% to 40% are singletons. This clonotype was obtained from a female donor with primary Sjogren's syndrome. Sequenced material: memory CD4+ T cells from salivary gland. The V and J genes are TRBV4-3 and TRBJ2-2; D is perhaps TRBD1 (5 bases). CDR3 residues: CASSQEQAGFGGTGELFF. The CDR3 bases are TGCGCCAGCAGCCAAGAACAAGCAGGGTTTGGTGGCACCGGGGAGCTGTTTTTT.